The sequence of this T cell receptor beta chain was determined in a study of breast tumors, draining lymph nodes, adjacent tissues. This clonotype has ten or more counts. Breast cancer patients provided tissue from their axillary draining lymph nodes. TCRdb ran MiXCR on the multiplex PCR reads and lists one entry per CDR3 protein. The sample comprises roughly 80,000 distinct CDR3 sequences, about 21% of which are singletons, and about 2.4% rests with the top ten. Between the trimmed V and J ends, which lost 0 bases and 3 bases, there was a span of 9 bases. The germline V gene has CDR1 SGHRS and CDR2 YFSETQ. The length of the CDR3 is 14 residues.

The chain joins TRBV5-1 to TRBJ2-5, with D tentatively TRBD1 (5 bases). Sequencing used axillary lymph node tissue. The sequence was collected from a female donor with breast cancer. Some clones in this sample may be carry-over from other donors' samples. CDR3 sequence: CASSLAGHEETQYF. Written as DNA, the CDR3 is TGCGCCAGCAGCTTGGCAGGGCACGAAGAGACCCAGTACTTC.